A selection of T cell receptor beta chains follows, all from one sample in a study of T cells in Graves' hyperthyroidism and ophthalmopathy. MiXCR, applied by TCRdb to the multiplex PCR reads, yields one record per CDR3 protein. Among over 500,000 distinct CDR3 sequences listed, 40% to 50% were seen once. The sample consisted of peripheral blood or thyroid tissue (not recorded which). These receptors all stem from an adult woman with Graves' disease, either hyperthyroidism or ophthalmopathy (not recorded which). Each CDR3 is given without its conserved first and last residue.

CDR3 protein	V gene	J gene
SLQGLNTEAF	TRBV29-1	TRBJ1-1
ASRGTDLGGYT	TRBV28	TRBJ1-2
ASSSPGTPKYEQY	TRBV7-2	TRBJ2-7
AISASPGQGTSWQY	TRBV10-3	TRBJ2-7
ATSRGSGNTIY	TRBV15	TRBJ1-3
ASTGGGYTGELF	TRBV2	TRBJ2-2
ASSSQGTGEQY	TRBV7-2	TRBJ2-7
SGGQGGRGDTQY	TRBV29-1	TRBJ2-3
SAKATSGTQY	TRBV20-1	TRBJ2-5
ASSEWSGTSADTQY	TRBV25-1	TRBJ2-3
ASSLKGPDRDEAF	TRBV27	TRBJ1-1
ATSGEQGQGGPLGETQY	TRBV24-1	TRBJ2-5
ASSEGDT	TRBV10-1	TRBJ1-2
SARPTGLLEAF	TRBV20-1	TRBJ1-1
SFGGNVDYEQY	TRBV29-1	TRBJ2-7
ASSMGQGANVLT	TRBV5-1	TRBJ2-6
ATQGLGTPNHEQY	TRBV10-3	TRBJ2-7
ASSQDPGGSATGELF	TRBV12-3/TRBV12-4	TRBJ2-2
ASSYGGGSF	TRBV6-6	TRBJ1-1
ASSPMTGFQETQY	TRBV5-6	TRBJ2-5
SAREGVAGELF	TRBV20-1	TRBJ2-2
ASSSTGAYEQY	TRBV7-9	TRBJ2-7
ASRPGHTEAF	TRBV28	TRBJ1-1
SARGQDDYEQY	TRBV20-1	TRBJ2-7
ASTLGTYEQY	TRBV5-4	TRBJ2-7
AISGGAFTEAF	TRBV10-3	TRBJ1-1